This record covers a single TCR beta chain. The record originates from a study of technical replicates of blood from a few donors. Produced via immunoSEQ multiplex PCR; TCRdb's table is partial and in-frame only. The table has 74,000 or so clones, 96% seen once. The germline gives CDR1 WNHNN, CDR2 SYGVQD (reference sequence). Trimming removed 3 bases from V and 6 bases from J, with 6 bases in between. The CDR3 is 12 amino acids. The chain recombines TRBV10-1 with TRBJ1-5; D is ambiguous. The TCR sequence derives from a human donor in good health. Sample: T cells isolated from PBMCs. The CDR3 sequence is CASSEGLQPQHF. The CDR3 DNA follows: TGCGCCAGCAGTGAAGGACTTCAGCCCCAGCATTTT.